The 8 T cell receptor beta chains in this list originate from one sample, sequenced in a study of vaccination and CD4 T cells after COVID-19. Documented treatment: roughly 10-day PBMC culture with coronavirus spike peptide pools or control peptides (ViraFEST assay). With the Oncomine TCR Beta short-read assay, DNA from cultured CD4+ T cells was sequenced. TCRdb reprocessed the PCR reads with MiXCR, giving one entry per CDR3 protein. This sample yields about 26,000 distinct CDR3 sequences, of which roughly 42% are seen a single time; around 9.9% belongs to the top ten. No antigens are known for them. The sample was CD4+ T cells from blood, cultured in vitro. These receptors were taken from a human donor who had recovered from COVID-19.

This chain links TRBV19 with TRBJ2-2; 7 nucleotides agree with TRBD1. This CDR3 has 17 residues. V shed 6 bases and J 0 bases; nucleotides not matched to a gene: 10. CDR1 is LNHDA and CDR2 is SQIVND in the germline V gene (reference sequence). For the CDR3, the DNA is TGTGCCAGTAGCAGGGACAGTAGTTTCGCGAACACCGGGGAGCTGTTTTTT. Amino acid sequence: CASSRDSSFANTGELFF.

The chain uses TRBV10-3 and TRBJ1-5; the D is unclear. The V gene lost 3 bases and the J gene lost 6 bases, with 18 bases spanning the gap. Germline CDR1 is ENHRY and CDR2 is SYGVKD. The CDR3 has 16 amino acids. The CDR3 region has the DNA TGTGCCATCAGTGAAAGGAAGACCGGGGAGACTCAGCCCCAGCATTTT. This encodes CAISERKTGETQPQHF.

Only one count was recorded for this clonotype. This chain uses TRBV15 with TRBJ2-3, with unresolved D. The length of the CDR3 is 15 residues. CDR1 LNHNV and CDR2 YYDKDF come from the germline V gene (reference sequence). With 1 base removed from V and 1 base from J, the gap between germline ends came to 9 bases. The CDR3 nucleotides read TGTGCCACCAGCAGAGGGGGTCTGGGCACAGATACGCAGTATTTT. Translation gives CATSRGGLGTDTQYF.

The chain links TRBV11-2 to TRBJ2-5; D gene unclear. V lost 0 bases, J lost 2 bases, and 10 bases lay in between. This CDR3 contains 15 residues. Germline-derived CDR1 and CDR2 are SGHAT and FQNNGV. As DNA, the CDR3 is TGTGCCAGCAGCTTAGACGGGCGCGAGCAAGAGACCCAGTACTTC. This sequence encodes CASSLDGREQETQYF.

The CDR3 protein is CASSEGLGDRVWNRNSPLHF. The CDR3 DNA is TGTGCCAGCAGTGAGGGACTCGGGGACAGGGTTTGGAATAGGAATTCACCCCTCCACTTT. The chain joins TRBV6-1 to TRBJ1-6, with TRBD1 identical over 9 bases. CDR1 and CDR2 from the germline V gene are MNHNS and SASEGT. The CDR3 consists of 20 residues. The V gene end was trimmed by 3 bases and the J gene end by 7 bases; junction bases not matched to a gene: 19.

This clonotype was seen a few times. The rearrangement uses TRBV20-1 and TRBJ1-4, with a tentative D call TRBD1 (5 bases). The CDR3 covers 14 residues. Trimming left V 6 bases short and J 0 bases short, with 11 bases between. Germline V gene sequence: CDR1 DFQATT, CDR2 SNEGSKA (reference sequence). CDR3 DNA: TGCAGTGCAGACCAGGGTTCAACTAATGAAAAACTGTTTTTT. Protein product: CSADQGSTNEKLFF.

V gene TRBV19 combines with J gene TRBJ1-2; D might be TRBD1 (5 bases). The CDR3 has 16 amino acids. V shed 4 bases and J shed 8 bases, with 23 bases lying between them. The germline gives CDR1 LNHDA, CDR2 SQIVND (reference sequence). CDR3 sequence reads: CASSTGSRRGFYGYTF. CDR3 DNA sequence: TGTGCCAGTAGTACAGGCAGTCGCCGGGGGTTTTACGGCTACACCTTC.

The rearrangement uses TRBV27 and TRBJ1-2; D is unresolved. The ends were cut back, 5 bases at V and 3 bases at J, with 16 bases in the middle. This CDR3 spans 15 amino acids. Germline lookup yields CDR1 MNHEY and CDR2 SMNVEV (reference sequence). The CDR3 coding sequence is TGTGCCAGCAGTCAAAAACCGACGGGCTACTATGGCTACACCTTC. Its protein is CASSQKPTGYYGYTF.